The following is a T cell receptor (beta chain) sequence with its context. The source of the sample is a study of shared clonotypes between healthy human individuals. Study-level information: Donors, aged 18 to 49, were a couple of women and three men. The study used three CD4 naive, three CD4 memory, two CD8 naive and one CD8 memory plate per donor.

Several immunoSEQ 96-well plates shared each subset's DNA, each plate a replicate. Sorted-subset replicate PCRs used 200 ng DNA, tens of thousands of T cell genomes. Here immunoSEQ multiplex PCR was the method, and the copy in TCRdb shows in-frame clones only, minus some. Among 2 million to 2.5 million clones listed, 93% were seen once. The V gene lost 2 bases and the J gene lost 9 bases, with 11 bases spanning the gap. This CDR3 contains 13 residues. In germline, CDR1 is KGHSH, CDR2 LQKENI. The chain joins TRBV18 to TRBJ2-1; D ambiguous. This clonotype was obtained from a man aged 18-30 years in good health. Some clones in this sample may be carry-over from other donors' samples. Sequencing was performed on naive CD4+ T cells from PBMCs. Subset given: CD45RA+ positively selected. In DNA, the CDR3 is TGTGCCAGCTCACCAGATCCCACCAGTGAGCAGTTCTTC. The encoded protein is CASSPDPTSEQFF.